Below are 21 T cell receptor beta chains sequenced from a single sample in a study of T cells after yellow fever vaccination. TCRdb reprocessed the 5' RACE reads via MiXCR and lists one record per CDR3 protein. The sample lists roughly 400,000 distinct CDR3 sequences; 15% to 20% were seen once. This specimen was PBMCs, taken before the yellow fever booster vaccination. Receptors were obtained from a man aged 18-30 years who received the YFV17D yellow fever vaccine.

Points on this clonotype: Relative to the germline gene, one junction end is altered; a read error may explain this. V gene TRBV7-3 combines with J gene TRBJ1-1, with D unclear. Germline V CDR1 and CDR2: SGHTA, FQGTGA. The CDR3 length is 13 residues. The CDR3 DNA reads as TGTTCCAGCAGCTTCGGGAGGAACACTGAAGCTTTCTTT. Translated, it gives CSSSFGRNTEAFF.

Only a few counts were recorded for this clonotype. The CDR3: CASSYYRVPSTDTQYF. In DNA form, the CDR3 reads TGTGCCAGCAGTTACTACAGGGTCCCTAGCACAGATACGCAGTATTTT. The chain links TRBV12-3 or TRBV12-4 to TRBJ2-3; the D gene is possibly TRBD1 (6 bases). The length of the CDR3 is 16 residues. The ends were cut back, 4 bases at V and 0 bases at J, with 14 bases in the middle.

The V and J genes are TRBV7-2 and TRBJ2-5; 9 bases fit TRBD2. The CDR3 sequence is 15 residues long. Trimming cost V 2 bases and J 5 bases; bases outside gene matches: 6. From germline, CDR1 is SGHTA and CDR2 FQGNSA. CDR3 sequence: CASSLMFAGGETQYF. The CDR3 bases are TGTGCCAGCAGCTTAATGTTTGCGGGGGGGGAGACCCAGTACTTC. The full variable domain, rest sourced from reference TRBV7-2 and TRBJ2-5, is GAGVSQSPSNKVTEKGKDVELRCDPISGHTALYWYRQSLGQGLEFLIYFQGNSAPDKSGLPSDRFSAERTGGSVSTLTIQRTQQEDSAVYLCASSLMFAGGETQYFGPGTRLLVL.

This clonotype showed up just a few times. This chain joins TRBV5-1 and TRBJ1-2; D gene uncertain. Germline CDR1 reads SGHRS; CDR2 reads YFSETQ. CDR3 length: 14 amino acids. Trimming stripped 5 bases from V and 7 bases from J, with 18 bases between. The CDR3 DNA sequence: TGCGCCAGCAGTCTGGACGGAATAAATCGTGGCTACACCTTC. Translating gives CASSLDGINRGYTF.

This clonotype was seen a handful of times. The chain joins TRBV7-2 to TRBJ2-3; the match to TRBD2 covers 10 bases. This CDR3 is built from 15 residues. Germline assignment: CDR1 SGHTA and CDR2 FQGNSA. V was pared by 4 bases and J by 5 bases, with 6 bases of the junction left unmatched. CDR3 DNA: TGTGCCAGCAGCTCGGAGCGGGGGGGCCGAGATACGCAGTATTTT. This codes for CASSSERGGRDTQYF. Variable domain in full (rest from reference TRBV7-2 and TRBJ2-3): GAGVSQSPSNKVTEKGKDVELRCDPISGHTALYWYRQSLGQGLEFLIYFQGNSAPDKSGLPSDRFSAERTGGSVSTLTIQRTQQEDSAVYLCASSSERGGRDTQYFGPGTRLTVL.

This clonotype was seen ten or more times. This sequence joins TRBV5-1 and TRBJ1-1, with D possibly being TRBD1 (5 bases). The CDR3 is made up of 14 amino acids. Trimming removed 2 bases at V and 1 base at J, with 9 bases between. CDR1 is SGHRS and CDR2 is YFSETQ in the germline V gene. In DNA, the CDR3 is TGCGCCAGCAGCTTCGTAGGGACGAACACTGAAGCTTTCTTT. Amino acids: CASSFVGTNTEAFF.

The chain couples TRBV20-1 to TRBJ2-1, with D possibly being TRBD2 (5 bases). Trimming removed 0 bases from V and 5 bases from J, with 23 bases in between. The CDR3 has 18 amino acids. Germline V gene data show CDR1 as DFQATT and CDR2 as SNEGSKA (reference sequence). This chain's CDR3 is CSARELAPRSVFHNEQFF. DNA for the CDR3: TGCAGTGCTAGAGAGCTAGCTCCCCGCTCTGTTTTCCACAATGAGCAGTTCTTC.

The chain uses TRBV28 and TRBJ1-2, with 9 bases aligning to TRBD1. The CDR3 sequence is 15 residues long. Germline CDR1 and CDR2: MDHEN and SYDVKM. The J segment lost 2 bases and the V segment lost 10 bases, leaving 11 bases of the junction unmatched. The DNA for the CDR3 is TGTGCCACCGACGGACAGGGGACGGGCAACTATGGCTACACCTTC. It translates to CATDGQGTGNYGYTF.

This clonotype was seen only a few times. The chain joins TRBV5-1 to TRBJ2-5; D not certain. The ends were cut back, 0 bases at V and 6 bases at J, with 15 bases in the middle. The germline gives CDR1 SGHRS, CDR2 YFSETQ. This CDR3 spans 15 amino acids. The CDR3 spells CASSLGATGWKTQYF. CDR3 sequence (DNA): TGCGCCAGCAGCTTGGGTGCCACCGGGTGGAAGACCCAGTACTTC. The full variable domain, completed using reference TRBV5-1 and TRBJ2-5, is KAGVTQTPRYLIKTRGQQVTLSCSPISGHRSVSWYQQTPGQGLQFLFEYFSETQRNKGNFPGRFSGRQFSNSRSEMNVSTLELGDSALYLCASSLGATGWKTQYFGPGTRLLVL.

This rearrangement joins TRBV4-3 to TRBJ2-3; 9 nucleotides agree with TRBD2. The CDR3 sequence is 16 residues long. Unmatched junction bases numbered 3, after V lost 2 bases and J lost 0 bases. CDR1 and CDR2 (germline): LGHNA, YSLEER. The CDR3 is CASSQLAGPSTDTQYF. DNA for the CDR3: TGCGCCAGCAGCCAACTAGCGGGGCCGAGCACAGATACGCAGTATTTT.

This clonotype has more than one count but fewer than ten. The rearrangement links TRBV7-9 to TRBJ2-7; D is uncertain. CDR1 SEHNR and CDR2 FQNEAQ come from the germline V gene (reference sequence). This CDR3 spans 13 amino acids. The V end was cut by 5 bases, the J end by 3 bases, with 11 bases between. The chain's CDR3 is CASSTPSSYEQYV. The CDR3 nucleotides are TGTGCCAGCAGCACGCCCTCCAGCTACGAGCAGTACGTC.

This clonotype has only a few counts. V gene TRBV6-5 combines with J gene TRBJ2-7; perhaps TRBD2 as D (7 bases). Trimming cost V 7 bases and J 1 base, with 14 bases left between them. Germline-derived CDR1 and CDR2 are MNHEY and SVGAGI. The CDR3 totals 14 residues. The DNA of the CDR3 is TGTGCCAGCACATGGGGGAGGGGGTCCTACGAGCAGTACTTC. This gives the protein CASTWGRGSYEQYF.

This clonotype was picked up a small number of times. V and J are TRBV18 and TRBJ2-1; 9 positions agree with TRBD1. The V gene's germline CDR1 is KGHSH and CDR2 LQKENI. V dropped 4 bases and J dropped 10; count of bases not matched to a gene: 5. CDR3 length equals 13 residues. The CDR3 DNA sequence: TGTGCCAGCTCACAGACAGGGGGTTACGAGCAGTTCTTC. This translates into CASSQTGGYEQFF.

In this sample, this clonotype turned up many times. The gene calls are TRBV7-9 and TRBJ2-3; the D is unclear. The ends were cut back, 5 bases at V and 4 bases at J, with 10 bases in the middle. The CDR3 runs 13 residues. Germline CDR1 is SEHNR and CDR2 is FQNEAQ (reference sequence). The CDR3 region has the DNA TGTGCCAGCAGCCCCAGGACCGCAGATACGCAGTATTTT. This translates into CASSPRTADTQYF.

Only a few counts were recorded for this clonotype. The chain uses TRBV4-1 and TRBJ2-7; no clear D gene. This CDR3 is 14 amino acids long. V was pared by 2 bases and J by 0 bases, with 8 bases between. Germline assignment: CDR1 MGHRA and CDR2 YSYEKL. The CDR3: CASSQPLSSYEQYF. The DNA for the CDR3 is TGCGCCAGCAGCCAACCCCTGTCCTCCTACGAGCAGTACTTC.

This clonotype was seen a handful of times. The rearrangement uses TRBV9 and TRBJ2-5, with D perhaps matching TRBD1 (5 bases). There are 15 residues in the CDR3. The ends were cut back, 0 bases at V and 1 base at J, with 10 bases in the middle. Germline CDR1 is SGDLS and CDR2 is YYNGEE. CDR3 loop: CASSVDPDSQETQYF. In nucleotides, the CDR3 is TGTGCCAGCAGCGTAGACCCCGACAGCCAAGAGACCCAGTACTTC.

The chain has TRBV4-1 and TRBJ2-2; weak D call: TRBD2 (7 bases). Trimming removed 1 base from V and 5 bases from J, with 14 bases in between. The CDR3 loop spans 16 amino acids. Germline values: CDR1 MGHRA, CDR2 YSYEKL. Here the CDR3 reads CASSQGGGPWTGELFF. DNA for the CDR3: TGCGCCAGCAGCCAAGGGGGGGGGCCGTGGACCGGGGAGCTGTTTTTT.

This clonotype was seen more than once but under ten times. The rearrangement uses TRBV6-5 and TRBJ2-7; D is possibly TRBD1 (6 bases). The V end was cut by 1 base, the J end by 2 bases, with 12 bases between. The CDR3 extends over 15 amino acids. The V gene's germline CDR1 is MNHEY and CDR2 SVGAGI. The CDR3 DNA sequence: TGTGCCAGCAGTTACTTAGCAACAGGGACCTACGAGCAGTACTTC. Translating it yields CASSYLATGTYEQYF.

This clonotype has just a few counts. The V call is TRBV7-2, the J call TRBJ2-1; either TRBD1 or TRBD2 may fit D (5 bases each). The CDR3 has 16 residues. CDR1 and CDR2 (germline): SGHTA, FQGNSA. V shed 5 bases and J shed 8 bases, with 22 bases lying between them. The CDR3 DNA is TGTGCCAGCAGCCCGGTGGGGACCCATAGTCTCCATGAGCAGTTCTTC. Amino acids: CASSPVGTHSLHEQFF.

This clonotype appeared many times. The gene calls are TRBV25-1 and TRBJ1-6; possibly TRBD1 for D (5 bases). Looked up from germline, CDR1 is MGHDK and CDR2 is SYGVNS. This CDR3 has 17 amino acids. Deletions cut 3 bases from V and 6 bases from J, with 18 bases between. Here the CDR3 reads CASSDLTGGRINSPLHF. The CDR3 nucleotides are TGTGCCAGCAGTGATTTGACCGGGGGACGGATTAATTCACCCCTCCACTTT. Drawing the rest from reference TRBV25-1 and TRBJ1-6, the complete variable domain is EADIYQTPRYLVIGTGKKITLECSQTMGHDKMYWYQQDPGMELHLIHYSYGVNSTEKGDLSSESTVSRIRTEHFPLTLESARPSHTSQYLCASSDLTGGRINSPLHFGNGTRLTVT.

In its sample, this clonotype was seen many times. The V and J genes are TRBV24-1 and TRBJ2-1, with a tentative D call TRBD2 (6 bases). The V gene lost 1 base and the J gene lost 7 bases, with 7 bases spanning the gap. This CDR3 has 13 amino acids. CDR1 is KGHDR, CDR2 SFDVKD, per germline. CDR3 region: CATSDFGGNEQFF. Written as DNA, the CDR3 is TGTGCCACCAGTGATTTCGGGGGTAATGAGCAGTTCTTC.